The next 21 T cell receptor beta chains were all read from a single sample in a study of blood T cell repertoires in COVID-19. Clones were read by immunoSEQ multiplex PCR, and TCRdb kept only the in-frame ones, dropping some. The data show some 230,000 clones, 65% to 90% seen once. The source material was peripheral blood. The receptors originated from a woman aged 45-65 years with acute or convalescent COVID-19.

The rearrangement joins TRBV9 to TRBJ1-5; unclear D gene. In germline, CDR1 is SGDLS, CDR2 YYNGEE. The CDR3 loop spans 14 amino acids. V was cut by 0 bases and J by 3 bases, with 7 bases left in between. The CDR3 spells CASSVGLFNQPQHF. CDR3 nucleotide sequence: TGTGCCAGCAGCGTAGGTCTGTTCAATCAGCCCCAGCATTTT.

In this sample, this clone turned up a few times. The rearrangement joins TRBV12-3 or TRBV12-4 to TRBJ1-4; unclear D gene. The V end was cut by 7 bases, the J end by 3 bases, with 9 bases between. This CDR3 is 13 amino acids long. CDR3 region: CASKVDSNEKLFF. CDR3 nucleotides: TGTGCCAGCAAGGTGGACTCTAATGAAAAACTGTTTTTT.

The chain is built from TRBV7-2 and TRBJ2-3, with D perhaps TRBD2 (6 bases). V lost 6 bases, J lost 4 bases, and 11 bases lay in between. Germline V gene sequence: CDR1 SGHTA, CDR2 FQGNSA. The CDR3 has 13 amino acids. This CDR3 is CASRSPGADTQYF. The CDR3 nucleotides read TGTGCCAGCAGGTCACCGGGGGCAGATACGCAGTATTTT.

The CDR3 here is CASSTGGVLNEKLFF. CDR3 coding DNA: TGTGCCAGCAGCACAGGGGGAGTTCTTAATGAAAAACTGTTTTTT. V is TRBV5-8 and J is TRBJ1-4, with 8 bases identical to TRBD1. Per the germline V gene, CDR1 is SGHTS and CDR2 is YDEGEE. The CDR3 has 15 amino acids. The V and J ends lost 4 bases and 4 bases, in that order; junction bases with no gene match: 6.

This clone appeared once. CDR3 loop: CASTLGGGMYNEQFF. The DNA of the CDR3 is TGTGCCAGCACTCTAGGGGGGGGGATGTACAATGAGCAGTTCTTC. The chain joins TRBV7-8 to TRBJ2-1; TRBD2 is a possible D gene (7 bases). This CDR3 spans 15 amino acids. V lost 7 bases to trimming and J lost 4 bases, with 17 bases between them. Germline loops: CDR1 SGHVS, CDR2 FQNEAQ.

This chain connects TRBV27 to TRBJ2-5; D gene unclear. V shed 5 bases and J shed 5 bases, with 18 bases lying between them. The CDR3 covers 15 residues. The germline V gene encodes CDR1 MNHEY and CDR2 SMNVEV (reference sequence). In nucleotides, the CDR3 is TGTGCCAGCAGTACGATGAAACAACTCGGGGAGACCCAGTACTTC. Residues: CASSTMKQLGETQYF.

The rearrangement joins TRBV6-5 to TRBJ2-5; TRBD2 matches at 7 bases. The CDR3 sequence is 15 residues long. Unmatched junction bases numbered 13, after V lost 7 bases and J lost 5 bases. Germline V gives CDR1 MNHEY, CDR2 SVGAGI. The CDR3 loop is CASTSPGLRGETQYF. In DNA form, the CDR3 reads TGTGCCAGCACCTCGCCGGGACTACGAGGCGAGACCCAGTACTTC.

This chain uses TRBV25-1 with TRBJ1-4; 7 bases are shared with TRBD1. The V and J ends lost 8 bases and 5 bases, in that order; junction bases with no gene match: 5. CDR3 length: 13 amino acids. Germline CDR1 reads MGHDK; CDR2 reads SYGVNS. CDR3 region: CASGDSSNEKLFF. In DNA, the CDR3 is TGTGCCAGCGGGGACAGCTCGAATGAAAAACTGTTTTTT.

The chain carries TRBV2 and TRBJ1-1; D unclear. CDR1 is SNHLY and CDR2 is FYNNEI in the germline V gene. There are 15 residues in the CDR3. V gave up 1 base and J gave up 3 bases, with 12 bases separating them. CDR3 nucleotide sequence: TGTGCCAGCAGTGAAGGTCGGGGAAAGCACACTGAAGCTTTCTTT. The encoded protein is CASSEGRGKHTEAFF.

The rearrangement uses TRBV7-6 and TRBJ1-3, with D perhaps matching TRBD1 (5 bases). V lost 4 bases, J lost 0 bases, and 16 bases lay in between. The CDR3 runs 17 residues. Germline-derived CDR1 and CDR2 are SGHVS and FNYEAQ. DNA of the CDR3: TGTGCCAGCAGCTCCTCGACAGTTGGGTACTCTGGAAACACCATATATTTT. Translating gives CASSSSTVGYSGNTIYF.

The chain carries TRBV19 and TRBJ2-1, with 11 bases identical to TRBD2. With V trimmed by 7 bases and J by 9 bases, 8 bases remained unmatched. Germline V gives CDR1 LNHDA, CDR2 SQIVND (reference sequence). The CDR3 length is 14 residues. The CDR3 bases are TGTGCCAGTAAGGCTAGCGGGGGGCCCGGTGAGCAGTTCTTC. Translation: CASKASGGPGEQFF. Drawing the rest from reference TRBV19 and TRBJ2-1, the complete variable domain is DGGITQSPKYLFRKEGQNVTLSCEQNLNHDAMYWYRQDPGQGLRLIYYSQIVNDFQKGDIAEGYSVSREKKESFPLTVTSAQKNPTAFYLCASKASGGPGEQFFGPGTRLTVL.

The chain has TRBV28 and TRBJ1-5; no clear D. CDR1 and CDR2 (germline): MDHEN, SYDVKM. The CDR3 is 13 amino acids. Trimming took 7 bases from V and 3 from J, leaving 10 bases between them. The DNA for the CDR3 is TGTGCCAGCACCCGACGGGACAATCAGCCCCAGCATTTT. It specifies CASTRRDNQPQHF.

The chain joins TRBV3-1 (or the pseudogene TRBV3-2) to TRBJ2-7; 10 nucleotides align to TRBD1. The CDR3 sequence is 15 residues long. J was trimmed by 4 bases and V by 2 bases; bases with no gene match: 5. Germline V gene lookup returns CDR1 LGHDT and CDR2 YNNKEL (reference sequence). CDR3 residues: CASSQRGTGVYEQYF. In nucleotides, the CDR3 is TGTGCCAGCAGCCAAAGGGGGACAGGGGTTTACGAGCAGTACTTC.

The chain uses TRBV27 and TRBJ2-5; D possibly corresponds to TRBD2 (8 bases). The germline V and J ends were trimmed by 4 bases and 4 bases, with 25 bases remaining between them. Germline V gives CDR1 MNHEY, CDR2 SMNVEV (reference sequence). CDR3 length equals 18 residues. The CDR3, as DNA: TGTGCCAGCAGTTCCTCGAGGGGGCATAGGCTAGCGGGAGAGACCCAGTACTTC. Protein sequence: CASSSSRGHRLAGETQYF.

Written as DNA, the CDR3 is TGTGCCATCAGTGATCTAGTCAATCAGCCCCAGCATTTT. Translation gives CAISDLVNQPQHF. The rearrangement uses TRBV10-3 and TRBJ1-5; D gene ambiguous. The V end lost 3 bases, the J end lost 3 bases, and 6 bases lay between the germline ends. The CDR3 length is 13 residues. CDR1 and CDR2 from the germline V gene are ENHRY and SYGVKD.

The chain couples TRBV5-1 to TRBJ1-1, with D possibly TRBD1 on 6 matching bases. The CDR3 loop spans 17 amino acids. V gave up 3 bases and J gave up 0 bases, with 18 bases separating them. CDR1 is SGHRS and CDR2 is YFSETQ in the germline V gene. The CDR3 nucleotides read TGCGCCAGCAGCTCGGAGGGAGGGGGGATACTGAACACTGAAGCTTTCTTT. Translation: CASSSEGGGILNTEAFF.

V gene TRBV28 combines with J gene TRBJ1-6; D unresolved. This CDR3 has 12 residues. Germline-derived CDR1 and CDR2 are MDHEN and SYDVKM. Trimming took 6 bases from V and 7 from J, leaving 7 bases between them. This chain's CDR3 is CASSTANSPLHF. The CDR3 DNA reads as TGTGCCAGCAGCACAGCCAATTCACCCCTCCACTTT.

The V call is TRBV5-6, the J call TRBJ1-1; D is undetermined. The CDR3 sequence is 15 residues long. The germline V and J ends were trimmed by 6 bases and 5 bases, with 20 bases remaining between them. Germline V CDR1 and CDR2: SGHDT, YYEEEE. CDR3 amino acids: CASTSLTRVETEAFF. In nucleotides, the CDR3 is TGTGCCAGCACCTCTTTGACCCGGGTCGAGACTGAAGCTTTCTTT.

The rearrangement links TRBV6-6 to TRBJ2-7; 7 bases fit TRBD1. Germline-derived CDR1 and CDR2 are MNHNY and SVGAGI (reference sequence). The junction had 11 bases not matched to a gene; V was cut back by 6 bases and J by 3 bases. The CDR3 spans 15 residues. CDR3 nucleotide sequence: TGTGCCAGCAGCGGACCCAGGGGGTTCGGCTACGAGCAGTACTTC. It yields the protein CASSGPRGFGYEQYF.

CDR3 in amino acids: CASSVNLQGSTYNEQFF. CDR3 bases: TGCGCCAGCAGCGTAAACCTACAGGGCAGTACCTACAATGAGCAGTTCTTC. The chain couples TRBV5-1 to TRBJ2-1; tentative D call: TRBD1 (6 bases). CDR1 is SGHRS, CDR2 YFSETQ, per germline. CDR3 length equals 17 residues. The V end was cut by 4 bases, the J end by 2 bases, with 19 bases between.

This clone occurred once. J is TRBJ2-1 and V is TRBV5-1; D not certain. The CDR3 has 12 amino acids. The germline V and J ends were trimmed by 1 base and 7 bases, with 6 bases remaining between them. Germline lookup yields CDR1 SGHRS and CDR2 YFSETQ. In DNA, the CDR3 is TGCGCCAGCAGCTTGATCTATAATGAGCAGTTCTTC. It specifies CASSLIYNEQFF.